This TCR beta chain was captured in a study of blood T cell repertoires in COVID-19. Study-wide context: Acute and convalescent COVID-19 samples came from the United States, Italy and Spain.

There are 16 residues in the CDR3. The V gene's germline CDR1 is LNHDA and CDR2 SQIVND (reference sequence). Trimming cost V 4 bases and J 2 bases, with 17 bases left between them. Authors' methods: Researchers report that nucleated cell counts were estimated from reference gene primer amplification. TCRdb's table, derived via immunoSEQ multiplex PCR, lists solely in-frame clones and lacks some. The D gene and trimming were derived from the DNA, and the V and J assignments and clone size from that table. In the table there are 200,000 to 250,000 clones, over 80% of which are singletons. Seattle patients were enrolled while actively infected and followed longitudinally.

This chain joins TRBV19 and TRBJ1-2, with D unresolved. Sequences were obtained from peripheral blood. This clonotype originated in a man aged 25-45 years with COVID-19, enrolled during active disease. CDR3 DNA: TGTGCCAGTAGTAGCGAAGCGGGAGGCTTGAACTATGGCTACACCTTC. Translation gives CASSSEAGGLNYGYTF.